This T cell receptor beta chain was obtained from a study of T cell changes during pregnancy in multiple sclerosis. The germline CDR1 and CDR2 sequences are LNHDA and SQIVND (reference sequence). CDR3 length equals 13 residues. The ends were cut back, 5 bases at V and 5 bases at J, with 10 bases in the middle. The table lists this clone with a few counts. Clones were read by immunoSEQ multiplex PCR, and TCRdb kept only the in-frame ones, dropping some. The sample includes just under 65,000 clones, around 93% of them seen just once. The sequence was collected from a female donor with multiple sclerosis, enrolled in a pregnancy study. The genes are TRBV19 and TRBJ1-5; D is perhaps TRBD1 (5 bases). This sample comprised CD8+ T cells from peripheral blood mononuclear cells, obtained in the second trimester of pregnancy. The CDR3 loop reads CASSDSSYQPQHF. Here the CDR3 DNA reads TGTGCCAGTAGTGACAGTTCCTATCAGCCCCAGCATTTT.